The source of this T cell receptor beta chain is a study of early T cells in non-severe SARS-CoV-2 infection. CDR3 length equals 15 residues. Germline lookup yields CDR1 MDHEN and CDR2 SYDVKM. This clonotype has just a few counts. One junction end disagrees with the germline gene, perhaps due to a read error. TCRdb re-called the 5' RACE reads through MiXCR, storing one row per CDR3 protein. The profile shows 50,000 to 65,000 distinct CDR3 sequences, roughly 18% of them singletons. The sample in question was whole blood, obtained at baseline. The TCR comes from an adult who was a healthcare worker with PCR-confirmed SARS-CoV-2 infection or an uninfected control (not recorded which). The V gene is TRBV28, the J gene TRBJ1-5, with D possibly being TRBD1 (5 bases). The CDR3 loop is CGSSFGGIGNQPQHF. The CDR3 nucleotides read TGTGGCAGCAGTTTCGGGGGGATCGGCAATCAGCCCCAGCATTTT.